The clone carrying this T cell receptor beta chain was detected many times. These data originate in a study of glioma-infiltrating T cells. TCR alpha and beta CDR3 regions were amplified from RNA using iRepertoire nested multiplex PCR. From the multiplex PCR reads, TCRdb called clonotypes with MiXCR, one entry per CDR3 protein. The sample includes about 380,000 distinct CDR3 sequences, about 40% of them seen just once. This CDR3 is built from 14 residues. Germline CDR1 and CDR2: LGHNA and YSLEER. J lost 7 bases, V lost 4 bases, and 5 bases had no gene match. The clonotype was recovered from a human donor with low-grade glioma or glioblastoma, undergoing nonglioma brain surgery, or in good health (not recorded which). This chain connects TRBV4-3 to TRBJ2-7, with TRBD1 matching over 12 bases. Sequencing input: glioma tissue, nonneoplastic brain tissue, or PBMCs (not recorded which). For the CDR3, the DNA is TGCGCCAGCAGCCCCGGGACAGGGGGCGTTGAGCAGTACTTC. The encoded protein is CASSPGTGGVEQYF.